Listed below are T cell receptor beta chains from one sample, sequenced in a study of T cells in Graves' hyperthyroidism and ophthalmopathy. TCRdb ran MiXCR on the multiplex PCR reads and lists one entry per CDR3 protein. The sample comprises hundreds of thousands of distinct CDR3 sequences, roughly a third of which are singletons, and around 29% rests with the top ten. The sample taken for sequencing was blood. The source is a woman between 40 and 55 years old with Graves' hyperthyroidism. Both conserved end residues are part of each CDR3. A D gene is named only where the DNA matches it firmly. A row's size may be missing; if present it is once, few, many or a size class.

D | J | V | size | CDR3 | DNA
TRBD1 | TRBJ2-7 | TRBV9 | - | CASSGQGYNRNEQYF | TGTGCCAGCAGCGGACAGGGTTATAACAGGAATGAGCAGTACTTC
- | TRBJ1-2 | TRBV24-1 | many | CATSESNYGYTF | TGTGCCACCAGTGAGAGTAACTATGGCTACACCTTC
- | TRBJ2-5 | TRBV6-2/TRBV6-3 | few | CASDGGAETQYF | TGTGCCAGCGACGGGGGCGCAGAGACCCAGTACTTC
- | TRBJ1-1 | TRBV19 | few | CASSRAVHTNTEAFF | TGTGCCAGTAGCCGGGCGGTGCATACGAACACTGAAGCTTTCTTT
- | TRBJ2-7 | TRBV7-2 | few | CASSSPPGPSYEQYF | TGTGCCAGCAGCTCGCCCCCGGGCCCATCCTACGAGCAGTACTTC
- | TRBJ2-5 | TRBV24-1 | many | CATSDVRAQETQYF | TGTGCCACCAGTGACGTCCGGGCCCAAGAGACCCAGTACTTC
- | TRBJ1-4 | TRBV6-1 | - | CASISGTSTNEKLFF | TGTGCCAGCATCAGTGGAACTTCAACTAATGAAAAACTGTTTTTT
- | TRBJ2-2 | TRBV10-3 | - | CARLTWSGTGELFF | TGTGCCCGATTGACATGGTCGGGCACCGGGGAGCTGTTTTTT
- | TRBJ1-4 | TRBV5-1 | - | CASSFNINEKLFF | TGTGCCAGCAGCTTTAATATAAATGAAAAACTGTTTTTT
- | TRBJ1-2 | TRBV7-9 | once | CASSSLDRFGYTF | TGTGCCAGCAGCTCGCTCGACCGTTTTGGCTACACCTTC
TRBD1 | TRBJ1-2 | TRBV20-1 | - | CSAIGQGAPYRGYTF | TGCAGTGCCATTGGACAGGGGGCGCCTTATCGTGGCTACACCTTC
- | TRBJ2-2 | TRBV19 | - | CASSPTGMTGELFF | TGTGCCAGTAGCCCAACAGGGATGACCGGGGAGCTGTTTTTT
TRBD1 | TRBJ1-5 | TRBV7-9 | - | CASSGPGGGPQHF | TGTGCCAGCAGCGGGCCAGGGGGCGGGCCCCAGCATTTT
- | TRBJ1-1 | TRBV6-5 | - | CASSYSPGVGAERSNTEAFF | TGTGCCAGCAGTTACTCCCCGGGAGTCGGGGCGGAGAGGTCGAACACTGAAGCTTTCTTT
TRBD2 | TRBJ2-7 | TRBV10-3 | many | CAISDFGLAVYEQYF | TGTGCCATCAGTGACTTCGGACTAGCGGTCTACGAGCAGTACTTC
- | TRBJ1-2 | TRBV29-1 | - | CSWNRIGYTF | TGCAGCTGGAACAGGATCGGCTACACCTTC
TRBD1 | TRBJ1-2 | TRBV12-3/TRBV12-4 | many | CASRRRTGDYGYTF | TGTGCCAGCAGACGCAGGACAGGGGATTATGGCTACACCTTC
TRBD1 | TRBJ1-1 | TRBV5-1 | - | CASSAAGKGARAFF | TGCGCCAGCAGTGCGGCGGGCAAGGGGGCTAGAGCTTTCTTT
- | TRBJ1-2 | TRBV7-2 | many | CASSLDLVFGGYTF | TGTGCCAGCAGCTTAGACCTAGTTTTCGGAGGCTACACCTTC
- | TRBJ1-1 | TRBV11-2 | few | CASSTTQPEGEAFF | TGTGCCAGCAGCACCACCCAGCCGGAGGGTGAAGCTTTCTTT
TRBD1 | TRBJ2-7 | TRBV10-3 | - | CAISSPDRSYEQYF | TGTGCCATCAGTTCTCCGGACAGGTCGTACGAGCAGTACTTC
TRBD1 | TRBJ1-2 | TRBV7-2 | once | CASSFGTGGSYGYTF | TGTGCCAGCAGCTTTGGGACAGGGGGCTCTTATGGCTACACCTTC
- | TRBJ1-1 | TRBV20-1 | - | CSAREGYDTEAFF | TGCAGTGCTAGAGAGGGGTATGACACTGAAGCTTTCTTT
- | TRBJ1-4 | TRBV7-2 | - | CASSEHRDGNEKLFF | TGTGCCAGCAGCGAACACCGGGACGGGAATGAAAAACTGTTTTTT
- | TRBJ2-3 | TRBV12-5 | - | CASGGSSEAEDTQYF | TGTGCTAGTGGGGGGTCTAGCGAAGCCGAAGATACGCAGTATTTT
- | TRBJ1-1 | TRBV3-1 | - | CASSQEGGRTEAFF | TGTGCCAGCAGCCAGGAAGGGGGGCGCACTGAAGCTTTCTTT
- | TRBJ1-6 | TRBV7-8 | many | CASSPQHNSPLHF | TGTGCCAGCAGCCCACAGCATAATTCACCCCTCCACTTT
- | TRBJ1-2 | TRBV7-9 | many | CASSFAESNYGYTF | TGTGCCAGCAGCTTTGCGGAGTCTAACTATGGCTACACCTTC